This T cell receptor (beta chain) was obtained from a study of OX40 agonist ivuxolimab in advanced cancers. Study-wide context: Those enrolled were approximately 78% male, with a mean age of approximately 60 years and ages from about 20 to 80.

Whole-study findings and limits: Among expanded peripheral T cells, antigen specificity went undetermined. On average, CD8+ T cells showed a greater number of expanded clones than CD4+.

Notes on this clone: The antigen remains undetermined.

Here immunoSEQ multiplex PCR was the method, and the copy in TCRdb shows in-frame clones only, minus some. The data show approximately 70,000 clones, with just over 85% seen just once and 8% to 10% held by the top ten. Sample: CD4+ or CD8+ T cells sorted from blood, taken in a trial of the OX40 agonist ivuxolimab. The sequence was obtained from an adult with an advanced solid tumor such as melanoma, head and neck, liver or kidney cancer.

CDR3 nucleotide sequence: TGTGCCAGCAGCCTTTTGAAGACGCTGAACACTGAAGCTTTCTTT. Its protein is CASSLLKTLNTEAFF. This rearrangement joins TRBV5-6 to TRBJ1-1; D ambiguous. The germline gives CDR1 SGHDT, CDR2 YYEEEE. V was clipped by 4 bases and J by 0 bases, with 13 bases between them. The CDR3 length is 15 residues.